Shown below are 23 T cell receptor beta chains from a single sample sequenced in a study of blood T cell repertoires in COVID-19. TCRdb's table, derived via immunoSEQ multiplex PCR, lists solely in-frame clones and lacks some. The sample holds under 250,000 clones, 92% seen once. What was sequenced was peripheral blood. The source is a man aged 60 to 75 with COVID-19, enrolled during active disease.

This clone is a singleton in its sample. The V gene is TRBV30, the J gene TRBJ2-2; 8 bases line up with TRBD2. CDR1 GTSNPN and CDR2 SVGIG come from the germline V gene (reference sequence). V lost 3 bases and J lost 4; bases outside the gene matches: 7. The CDR3 extends over 15 amino acids. CDR3: CAWSPGGVSTGELFF. Written as DNA, the CDR3 is TGTGCCTGGAGCCCGGGGGGGGTGAGCACCGGGGAGCTGTTTTTT.

The chain is built from TRBV3-1 (or the pseudogene TRBV3-2) and TRBJ2-1, with 8 bases that match TRBD2. Germline loops: CDR1 LGHDT, CDR2 YNNKEL (reference sequence). The CDR3 spans 17 residues. The V and J ends lost 0 bases and 3 bases, in that order; junction bases with no gene match: 7. The CDR3 reads CASSQEVGGTSYNEQFF. For the CDR3, the DNA is TGTGCCAGCAGCCAAGAAGTAGGTGGGACTAGCTACAATGAGCAGTTCTTC.

This clone was seen only once. This chain connects TRBV27 to TRBJ2-3; maybe TRBD2 (6 bases). The CDR3 has 14 residues. V was shortened by 8 bases and J by 5 bases, with 17 bases between the two germline ends. Germline V lookup: CDR1 MNHEY, CDR2 SMNVEV (reference sequence). The CDR3 spells CASRGLPSGDTQYF. The DNA of the CDR3 is TGTGCCAGCCGGGGACTCCCCTCTGGAGATACGCAGTATTTT.

This clone has only a few counts. V usage is TRBV7-9 and J usage is TRBJ2-1, with 10 bases aligning to TRBD2. Germline V gene lookup returns CDR1 SEHNR and CDR2 FQNEAQ (reference sequence). V gave up 4 bases and J gave up 5 bases; unmatched junction bases: 11. The CDR3 is made up of 17 amino acids. CDR3 in amino acids: CASSSFSTSGVNNEQFF. CDR3 nucleotide sequence: TGTGCCAGCAGCTCATTTAGTACTAGCGGGGTCAACAATGAGCAGTTCTTC.

For this clone: The same CDR3 is also encoded by other DNA sequences in this sample. This chain joins TRBV6-5 and TRBJ2-7; 8 bases map to TRBD1. The trim removed 2 bases at V and 5 bases at J, leaving 8 bases unmatched. The germline V gene encodes CDR1 MNHEY and CDR2 SVGAGI. CDR3 length: 15 residues. CDR3 region: CASSYVGQGAHEQYF. The CDR3 DNA reads as TGTGCCAGCAGTTACGTAGGGCAGGGGGCCCACGAGCAGTACTTC.

DNA of the CDR3: TGTGCCAGCAGCCTCACGGGACAGGGGGCAGGGGAGCAGTACTTC. It encodes CASSLTGQGAGEQYF. The chain uses TRBV3-1 (or the pseudogene TRBV3-2) and TRBJ2-7; TRBD1 agrees at 12 bases. Losses at the gene ends were 4 bases for V and 7 bases for J; bases not matched to a gene: 8. The CDR3 totals 15 residues. Germline V gene lookup returns CDR1 LGHDT and CDR2 YNNKEL (reference sequence).

V usage is TRBV30 and J usage is TRBJ2-1; 7 nucleotides line up with TRBD2. J lost 6 bases, V lost 2 bases, and 4 bases had no gene match. Per germline, CDR1 GTSNPN and CDR2 SVGIG (reference sequence). CDR3 length: 13 residues. CDR3 loop: CAWSRTSANEQFF. In DNA form, the CDR3 reads TGTGCCTGGAGTCGTACTAGCGCCAATGAGCAGTTCTTC. Full variable domain (outside the CDR3, taken from reference TRBV30 and TRBJ2-1): SQTIHQWPATLVQPVGSPLSLECTVEGTSNPNLYWYRQAAGRGLQLLFYSVGIGQISSEVPQNLSASRPQDRQFILSSKKLLLSDSGFYLCAWSRTSANEQFFGPGTRLTVL.

This sequence joins TRBV7-3 and TRBJ1-4, with 9 bases aligning to TRBD1. Germline V gene lookup returns CDR1 SGHTA and CDR2 FQGTGA. J gave up 1 base and V 3 bases, and 9 bases lay outside the gene matches. The CDR3 spans 18 residues. The DNA of the CDR3 is TGTGCCAGCAGCTTCCAACCGGGACAGGGAGTAACTAATGAAAAACTGTTTTTT. It yields the protein CASSFQPGQGVTNEKLFF.

V usage is TRBV28 and J usage is TRBJ1-2, with 8 nucleotides matching TRBD1. CDR1 and CDR2 (germline): MDHEN, SYDVKM. J was trimmed by 5 bases and V by 6 bases; bases with no gene match: 11. The CDR3 covers 15 residues. The CDR3: CASRALKQGAYGYTF. In nucleotides, the CDR3 is TGTGCCAGCAGGGCCCTCAAGCAGGGGGCATATGGCTACACCTTC.

The chain carries TRBV3-1 (or the pseudogene TRBV3-2) and TRBJ2-7, with TRBD1 matching 9 bases. This CDR3 is built from 16 residues. V lost 0 bases to trimming and J lost 7 bases; unmatched junction nucleotides: 10. Per germline, CDR1 LGHDT and CDR2 YNNKEL (reference sequence). The CDR3: CASSQDSGQGYGEQYF. The DNA of the CDR3 is TGTGCCAGCAGCCAAGATTCGGGACAGGGCTATGGGGAGCAGTACTTC.

This clone has just one count. This chain links TRBV6-2 or TRBV6-3 with TRBJ1-4; the D gene is possibly TRBD1 (6 bases). V lost 6 bases to trimming and J lost 8 bases, with 19 bases between them. CDR3 length: 15 residues. The germline gives CDR1 MNHEY, CDR2 SVGEGT. The CDR3 DNA sequence: TGTGCCAGCAGCAACTCAGGGCCGAGGGGGGAAAAACTGTTTTTT. It translates to CASSNSGPRGEKLFF.

The gene calls are TRBV7-9 and TRBJ2-7; weak D call: TRBD2 (5 bases). The ends were cut back, 4 bases at V and 3 bases at J, with 10 bases in the middle. CDR1 is SEHNR and CDR2 is FQNEAQ in the germline V gene (reference sequence). This CDR3 spans 13 amino acids. CDR3 sequence reads: CASSSGNDYEQYF. CDR3 coding DNA: TGTGCCAGCAGCTCCGGGAACGACTACGAGCAGTACTTC. Combining the CDR3 with reference TRBV7-9 and TRBJ2-7 gives the whole variable domain DTGVSQNPRHKITKRGQNVTFRCDPISEHNRLYWYRQTLGQGPEFLTYFQNEAQLEKSRLLSDRFSAERPKGSFSTLEIQRTEQGDSAMYLCASSSGNDYEQYFGPGTRLTVT.

This chain joins TRBV11-2 and TRBJ1-1; TRBD1 matches 8 bases. CDR3 length equals 15 residues. CDR1 is SGHAT, CDR2 FQNNGV, per germline. V dropped 5 bases and J dropped 6; count of bases not matched to a gene: 11. This chain's CDR3 is CASSDPGQGASEAFF. DNA of the CDR3: TGTGCCAGCAGCGACCCAGGTCAGGGGGCCTCTGAAGCTTTCTTT.

The V and J genes are TRBV12-3 or TRBV12-4 and TRBJ1-1, with a tentative D call TRBD1 (6 bases). Trimming pared 5 bases from V and 1 base from J, leaving 8 bases between. The CDR3 has 13 residues. The CDR3 spells CASSRQENTEAFF. The CDR3 DNA reads as TGTGCCAGCAGTCGACAGGAGAACACTGAAGCTTTCTTT.

The V and J genes are TRBV2 and TRBJ1-3; D is unresolved. Deletions cut 6 bases from V and 0 bases from J, with 9 bases between. Germline loops: CDR1 SNHLY, CDR2 FYNNEI. The CDR3 is made up of 14 amino acids. The CDR3 protein is CASRTQYSGNTIYF. CDR3 nucleotides: TGTGCCAGCAGAACGCAGTACTCTGGAAACACCATATATTTT. Variable domain in full (rest from reference TRBV2 and TRBJ1-3): EPEVTQTPSHQVTQMGQEVILRCVPISNHLYFYWYRQILGQKVEFLVSFYNNEISEKSEIFDDQFSVERPDGSNFTLKIRSTKLEDSAMYFCASRTQYSGNTIYFGEGSWLTVV.

This clone was counted a single time. The chain has TRBV6-5 and TRBJ1-6, with D maybe TRBD1 (6 bases). The CDR3 is made up of 14 amino acids. Germline V gene sequence: CDR1 MNHEY, CDR2 SVGAGI. The V and J ends lost 2 bases and 7 bases respectively, with 9 bases between them. The CDR3 bases are TGTGCCAGCAGTTACCAGGGGCTGAATTCACCCCTCCACTTT. This translates into CASSYQGLNSPLHF.

The chain uses TRBV5-8 and TRBJ2-2, with 7 nucleotides matching TRBD1. V trimming: 2 bases; J trimming: 0 bases; junction bases outside the gene matches: 7. This CDR3 has 17 amino acids. Germline-derived CDR1 and CDR2 are SGHTS and YDEGEE. CDR3 protein: CASSLKGGTANTGELFF. Written as DNA, the CDR3 is TGTGCCAGCAGCTTAAAGGGTGGGACAGCGAACACCGGGGAGCTGTTTTTT.

The V and J genes are TRBV4-3 and TRBJ2-2, with 10 bases that match TRBD1. CDR3 size: 15 residues. V gave up 4 bases and J gave up 7 bases; unmatched junction bases: 6. Germline V gene sequence: CDR1 LGHNA, CDR2 YSLEER. CDR3 residues: CASSLGQGIGGELFF. CDR3 bases: TGCGCCAGCAGCCTGGGACAGGGGATTGGCGGGGAGCTGTTTTTT.

The V and J genes are TRBV7-2 and TRBJ2-2, with 7 bases that match TRBD1. The CDR3 runs to 16 residues. Germline assignment: CDR1 SGHTA and CDR2 FQGNSA. V dropped 5 bases and J dropped 1; count of bases not matched to a gene: 7. CDR3: CASSLRRGRNTGELFF. The CDR3 DNA follows: TGTGCCAGCAGCCTTAGAAGGGGGCGGAACACCGGGGAGCTGTTTTTT.

The chain carries TRBV27 and TRBJ2-7, with a tentative D call TRBD2 (6 bases). This CDR3 has 16 residues. V lost 5 bases and J 2 bases, leaving 19 bases between the germline ends. Per the germline V gene, CDR1 is MNHEY and CDR2 is SMNVEV (reference sequence). The CDR3: CASSPSGGLAPYEQYF. CDR3 DNA: TGTGCCAGCAGTCCCTCCGGAGGGCTAGCCCCCTACGAGCAGTACTTC.

The CDR3 here is CASSSQRTATYEQYF. The CDR3, as DNA: TGTGCCAGCAGCTCCCAACGGACAGCGACCTACGAGCAGTACTTC. This rearrangement joins TRBV7-2 to TRBJ2-7; possibly TRBD1 for D (6 bases). Between the trimmed V and J ends, which lost 4 bases and 2 bases, there was a span of 15 bases. The germline gives CDR1 SGHTA, CDR2 FQGNSA. CDR3 length: 15 amino acids.

This chain uses TRBV5-4 with TRBJ2-1; TRBD2 aligns across 7 bases. J gave up 2 bases and V 3 bases, and 2 bases lay outside the gene matches. Germline V gene data show CDR1 as SGHNT and CDR2 as YYREEE (reference sequence). The CDR3 length is 14 residues. CDR3 DNA: TGTGCCAGCAGCTCCCGGGGGGCCTACAATGAGCAGTTCTTC. It codes for CASSSRGAYNEQFF.

The chain recombines TRBV19 with TRBJ2-1; 9 bases fit TRBD2. Germline V gene sequence: CDR1 LNHDA, CDR2 SQIVND (reference sequence). The CDR3 loop spans 15 amino acids. V was pared by 5 bases and J by 4 bases, with 6 bases of the junction left unmatched. CDR3 amino acids: CASSWGLAAYNEQFF. CDR3 DNA sequence: TGTGCCAGTAGTTGGGGACTAGCAGCTTACAATGAGCAGTTCTTC.